This TCR beta chain appears in the sequencing data of a study of CD8 T cells in ankylosing spondylitis. For this clonotype: Antigen specificity is unknown.

The study, taken as a whole, reports: Significant enrichment of disease-linked clones was reportedly seen in matched ankylosing spondylitis synovial fluid.

V dropped 1 base and J dropped 10 bases, with 11 bases sitting between them. This CDR3 is 13 amino acids long. CDR1 and CDR2 from the germline V gene are MNHNS and SASEGT. TCRdb re-called the 5' RACE reads with MiXCR, one entry per CDR3 protein. The sample includes some 200,000 distinct CDR3 sequences, 9.5% to 15% seen only once; the top ten take 16%. The receptor comes from a male donor with ankylosing spondylitis or in good health (not recorded which). The chain links TRBV6-1 to TRBJ2-1, with D unclear. Sequencing input: blood, either unsorted or a sorted T cell fraction (not recorded which). CDR3 bases: TGTGCCAGCAGTGAAGTGGGTTGGCCCGAGCAGTTCTTC. Translating it yields CASSEVGWPEQFF.